Sequencing of this TCR beta chain was carried out in a study of shared T cell receptors in the human thymus. Profiled with immunoSEQ multiplex PCR; TCRdb holds only in-frame clones, not every one. In the table there are approximately 730,000 clones, approximately 83% of which are singletons. These data were also reused for a study on human thymus T cells.

The sequencing sample was made of thymocytes. The clonotype was recovered from a girl under three years old with a congenital heart defect.

In DNA, the CDR3 is TGCGCCAGCAGCCAACAGGGTCGCAATGAGCAGTTCTTC. Its translation is CASSQQGRNEQFF. The genes are TRBV4-3 and TRBJ2-1; TRBD1 might be the D (5 bases). V lost 2 bases, J lost 6 bases, and 8 bases lay in between. The germline gives CDR1 LGHNA, CDR2 YSLEER. CDR3 length: 13 amino acids.